The clone carrying this T cell receptor beta chain was counted ten times or more. The data stem from a study of T-cell reconstitution after alpha-beta-depleted transplantation in children. This CDR3 contains 13 residues. Germline CDR1 is LGHDT and CDR2 is YNNKEL (reference sequence). V was pared by 3 bases and J by 8 bases, with 10 bases between. A TCRbeta library incorporating unique molecular identifiers was prepared. TCRdb re-called the PCR reads through MiXCR, storing one row per CDR3 protein. The sample has roughly 220,000 distinct CDR3 sequences, over 9.5% seen once. The chain uses TRBV3-1 and TRBJ1-4; D gene unclear. The receptor comes from a human donor who donated a stem cell graft to a child with SCID. The sequencing here drew on PBMCs from the stem cell graft donor, taken from the stem cell graft. For the CDR3, the DNA is TGTGCCAGCAGCCAGGCCCTTAGGGAAAAACTGTTTTTT. It is translated as CASSQALREKLFF.